This T cell receptor beta chain was profiled in a study of T-cell memory formation after mild COVID-19. This clonotype was seen more than once but under ten times. The CDR3 has 12 residues. V was cut by 7 bases and J by 7 bases, with 8 bases left in between. Germline V CDR1 and CDR2: WSHSY, SAAADI. From the 5' RACE reads, TCRdb called clonotypes with MiXCR, one entry per CDR3 protein. The sample yields some 320,000 distinct CDR3 sequences, roughly an eighth seen once. Sequencing was performed on PBMCs or a T cell subset sorted from them (not recorded which). The chain couples TRBV10-2 to TRBJ1-6; D remains unclear. This TCR was recovered from a young man who had mild COVID-19 (a few samples of this study predate the infection). Cell type and time point are not known. CDR3 region: CASTWGNSPLHF. CDR3 nucleotides: TGCGCCAGCACGTGGGGAAATTCACCCCTCCACTTT.